Listed here are 28 T cell receptor beta chains from one sample, sequenced in a study of coeliac disease. Assay: immunoSEQ multiplex PCR; the TCRdb copy retains only in-frame clones and omits some. The sample includes around 6,500 clones, around 60% of them seen just once. Sequencing was carried out using lamina propria lymphocytes from the gut. These receptors were collected from a man aged 45-60 years with active celiac disease.

The chain links TRBV5-8 to TRBJ2-1; tentatively, D is TRBD2 (7 bases). Deletions cut 6 bases from V and 2 bases from J, with 12 bases between. The CDR3 is made up of 14 amino acids. The germline gives CDR1 SGHTS, CDR2 YDEGEE. For the CDR3, the DNA is TGTGCCAGCAACGTGGGGGGGCCCTACAATGAGCAGTTCTTC. Translation: CASNVGGPYNEQFF.

This chain joins TRBV5-6 and TRBJ2-5, with 11 bases aligning to TRBD2. V lost 4 bases, J lost 7 bases, and 3 bases stayed unmatched. CDR1 is SGHDT, CDR2 YYEEEE, per germline. CDR3 length equals 13 residues. The CDR3 region has the DNA TGTGCCAGCAGCACCGGGACTAGCGGGACCCAGTACTTC. As protein: CASSTGTSGTQYF.

This sequence joins TRBV4-1 and TRBJ2-5; TRBD2 aligns across 8 bases. The CDR3 covers 15 residues. With V trimmed by 4 bases and J by 9 bases, 13 bases remained unmatched. The germline V gene has CDR1 MGHRA and CDR2 YSYEKL. CDR3 protein: CASSLSEGTRGAQYF. In DNA, the CDR3 is TGCGCCAGCAGCCTCTCCGAGGGGACTAGAGGGGCCCAGTACTTC.

V is TRBV10-3 and J is TRBJ2-7; D remains ambiguous. V lost 11 bases and J lost 4, with 15 bases in between. Germline V CDR1 and CDR2: ENHRY, SYGVKD. This CDR3 comprises 12 residues. CDR3 DNA sequence: TGTGCCTCTGGCTGGGCACATTACGAGCAGTACTTC. It yields the protein CASGWAHYEQYF.

This chain links TRBV2 with TRBJ2-2; 8 nucleotides align to TRBD2. This CDR3 has 15 amino acids. The V segment lost 5 bases and the J segment 2 bases; nucleotides outside the gene matches: 4. Germline values: CDR1 SNHLY, CDR2 FYNNEI. The DNA of the CDR3 is TGTGCCAGCAGTAACAGCGGGAGAAACACCGGGGAGCTGTTTTTT. Translating gives CASSNSGRNTGELFF.

The rearrangement links TRBV7-8 to TRBJ2-3; 15 bases are a match to TRBD2. Germline values: CDR1 SGHVS, CDR2 FQNEAQ. Losses at the gene ends were 6 bases for V and 4 bases for J; bases not matched to a gene: 11. This CDR3 comprises 18 residues. The chain's CDR3 is CASSRTSGRAGWADTQYF. The CDR3 bases are TGTGCCAGCAGTCGGACTAGCGGGAGGGCCGGGTGGGCAGATACGCAGTATTTT.

The gene calls are TRBV4-1 and TRBJ2-5, with TRBD2 matching 9 bases. V gave up 2 bases and J gave up 2 bases; unmatched junction bases: 15. The germline V gene encodes CDR1 MGHRA and CDR2 YSYEKL. This CDR3 spans 19 amino acids. The CDR3 loop reads CASSQRSPNSGGPQETQYF. CDR3 DNA sequence: TGCGCCAGCAGCCAAAGGAGCCCTAATAGCGGGGGACCACAAGAGACCCAGTACTTC.

The genes are TRBV28 and TRBJ1-5, with D perhaps matching TRBD1 (6 bases). Trimming took off 3 bases at V and 4 bases at J, with 13 bases between the two ends. The CDR3 consists of 15 residues. From germline, CDR1 is MDHEN and CDR2 SYDVKM. CDR3 sequence: CASSFRGARNQPQHF. As DNA, the CDR3 is TGTGCCAGCAGTTTTCGGGGGGCAAGGAATCAGCCCCAGCATTTT.

The rearrangement uses TRBV5-4 and TRBJ1-5; D is unclear. Trimming removed 0 bases at V and 2 bases at J, with 6 bases between. CDR3 size: 14 residues. Germline CDR1 SGHNT, CDR2 YYREEE (reference sequence). The CDR3 loop reads CASSLDGGNQPQHF. The CDR3 bases are TGTGCCAGCAGCTTGGATGGAGGCAATCAGCCCCAGCATTTT.

V usage is TRBV5-1 and J usage is TRBJ2-5, with D possibly being TRBD2 (6 bases). V lost 2 bases and J lost 5, with 10 bases in between. The CDR3 is 13 residues long. Germline V gene lookup returns CDR1 SGHRS and CDR2 YFSETQ. The CDR3 sequence is CASSLRGSETQYF. CDR3 in DNA: TGCGCCAGCAGCTTACGGGGGTCGGAGACCCAGTACTTC.

This clone showed up just a few times. The chain employs TRBV7-9 and TRBJ2-5; D perhaps matches TRBD2 (6 bases). Per the germline V gene, CDR1 is SEHNR and CDR2 is FQNEAQ (reference sequence). V was pared by 1 base and J by 5 bases, with 8 bases between. The CDR3 is 13 residues long. As DNA, the CDR3 is TGTGCCAGCAGCTTAGTCGGGAGTGAGACCCAGTACTTC. This translates into CASSLVGSETQYF.

V usage is TRBV2 and J usage is TRBJ2-2, with D possibly matching TRBD2 (7 bases). The CDR3 loop spans 16 amino acids. Trimming took off 3 bases at V and 6 bases at J, with 17 bases between the two ends. Per the germline V gene, CDR1 is SNHLY and CDR2 is FYNNEI. The CDR3 protein is CASSDIGGGLSGELFF. The CDR3 DNA reads as TGTGCCAGCAGTGATATAGGGGGAGGGCTATCCGGGGAGCTGTTTTTT.

The chain uses TRBV2 and TRBJ2-3; 7 nucleotides line up with TRBD2. The CDR3 contains 16 residues. CDR1 and CDR2 (germline): SNHLY, FYNNEI. Germline trimming cut 9 bases from V and 1 base from J; bases unmatched to any gene: 13. CDR3: CASAERDWAGTDTQYF. Written as DNA, the CDR3 is TGTGCCAGTGCCGAGCGGGATTGGGCCGGCACAGATACGCAGTATTTT.

The chain uses TRBV10-3 and TRBJ2-5; 10 nucleotides align to TRBD1. V trimming: 6 bases; J trimming: 7 bases; junction bases outside the gene matches: 8. Germline V gene sequence: CDR1 ENHRY, CDR2 SYGVKD. The CDR3 spans 14 residues. The CDR3 DNA reads TGTGCCATCAGCCCCGGGACAGGGGAGTGGACCCAGTACTTC. This translates into CAISPGTGEWTQYF.

The chain uses TRBV4-1 and TRBJ2-1; 8 positions agree with TRBD1. Germline lookup yields CDR1 MGHRA and CDR2 YSYEKL. This CDR3 is built from 16 residues. Trimming cost V 3 bases and J 2 bases; bases outside gene matches: 6. The CDR3 DNA sequence: TGCGCCAGCAGCCATCTCCGGGACAGGCCCTACAATGAGCAGTTCTTC. Translating it yields CASSHLRDRPYNEQFF.

V usage is TRBV18 and J usage is TRBJ1-2; the match to TRBD1 covers 8 bases. CDR1 is KGHSH, CDR2 LQKENI, per germline. The trim removed 3 bases at V and 8 bases at J, leaving 5 bases unmatched. The CDR3 length is 13 residues. The CDR3 sequence: CASSPQGADGYTF. For the CDR3, the DNA is TGTGCCAGCTCACCGCAGGGGGCCGACGGCTACACCTTC.

The genes are TRBV19 and TRBJ2-1; D perhaps matches TRBD2 (7 bases). Trimming left V 11 bases short and J 7 bases short, with 21 bases between. The CDR3 totals 14 residues. Per germline, CDR1 LNHDA and CDR2 SQIVND (reference sequence). Here the CDR3 DNA reads TGTGCCTCAAACGAGGACAAGGGGGGGAATGAGCAGTTCTTC. This encodes CASNEDKGGNEQFF.

This sequence joins TRBV7-6 and TRBJ1-4; perhaps TRBD1 as D (5 bases). This CDR3 spans 12 amino acids. Germline-derived CDR1 and CDR2 are SGHVS and FNYEAQ. Trimming shortened V by 2 bases and J by 9 bases, and 7 bases separated the two germline ends. The CDR3, as DNA: TGTGCCAGCAGCTTATCAGGGCAAAAACTGTTTTTT. This gives the protein CASSLSGQKLFF.

This clone was seen once. This chain uses TRBV10-3 with TRBJ2-1; D possibly corresponds to TRBD2 (6 bases). V lost 6 bases to trimming and J lost 3 bases, with 18 bases between them. The CDR3 loop spans 16 amino acids. Germline loops: CDR1 ENHRY, CDR2 SYGVKD. The CDR3 nucleotides read TGTGCCATCAGGGGGAGGCGGTCTCAGGACTACAATGAGCAGTTCTTC. Protein product: CAIRGRRSQDYNEQFF.

The rearrangement links TRBV6-1 to TRBJ2-5; TRBD1 agrees at 12 bases. V trimming: 6 bases; J trimming: 4 bases; junction bases outside the gene matches: 3. The CDR3 length is 14 residues. The germline CDR1 and CDR2 sequences are MNHNS and SASEGT. The CDR3: CASRGTGGRETQYF. In nucleotides, the CDR3 is TGTGCCAGCAGGGGGACAGGGGGCAGAGAGACCCAGTACTTC.

The table lists this clone with a count of one. The chain is built from TRBV19 and TRBJ1-2; 10 positions match TRBD1. V gave up 4 bases and J gave up 7 bases; unmatched junction bases: 9. The CDR3 length is 15 residues. Germline CDR1 is LNHDA and CDR2 is SQIVND (reference sequence). The CDR3 DNA follows: TGTGCCAGTAGTACCCCTCGACAGGGGGCCGCTGGCTACACCTTC. It codes for CASSTPRQGAAGYTF.

The V and J genes are TRBV11-1 and TRBJ2-7, with TRBD1 matching 7 bases. This CDR3 comprises 15 residues. Germline values: CDR1 SGHAT, CDR2 FQDESV (reference sequence). Losses at the gene ends were 7 bases for V and 2 bases for J; bases not matched to a gene: 11. The CDR3 sequence: CASTDVKGATYEQYF. The CDR3 DNA reads TGTGCCAGCACCGACGTCAAGGGGGCCACCTACGAGCAGTACTTC.

The rearrangement uses TRBV19 and TRBJ1-3, with 11 bases lining up with TRBD1. The length of the CDR3 is 16 residues. The germline gives CDR1 LNHDA, CDR2 SQIVND (reference sequence). V dropped 4 bases and J dropped 8; count of bases not matched to a gene: 10. The CDR3 DNA reads as TGTGCCAGTAGTACCTACCACGGGACAGGGGGTTACACCATATATTTT. Its translation is CASSTYHGTGGYTIYF.

The V gene is TRBV10-3, the J gene TRBJ1-6, with a weak D call TRBD1 (5 bases). Deletions cut 4 bases from V and 8 bases from J, with 15 bases between. Germline V gives CDR1 ENHRY, CDR2 SYGVKD. CDR3 length: 15 residues. The CDR3 coding sequence is TGTGCCATCAGTGTCGATGGCCAGGGCTATTCACCCCTCCACTTT. Translated, it gives CAISVDGQGYSPLHF.

The chain couples TRBV4-1 to TRBJ1-1; 7 bases are shared with TRBD1. With V trimmed by 4 bases and J by 3 bases, 8 bases remained unmatched. This CDR3 has 15 amino acids. Germline V lookup: CDR1 MGHRA, CDR2 YSYEKL. The CDR3 here is CASSLTGSSDTEAFF. The CDR3 coding sequence is TGCGCCAGCAGCCTGACAGGGAGTAGCGACACTGAAGCTTTCTTT.

This clone was picked up one time. The gene calls are TRBV5-8 and TRBJ1-4, with D tentatively TRBD1 (6 bases). CDR1 is SGHTS, CDR2 YDEGEE, per germline. V was shortened by 3 bases and J by 5 bases, with 8 bases between the two germline ends. The CDR3 length is 13 residues. The CDR3 sequence: CASSWGLNEKLFF. In DNA, the CDR3 is TGTGCCAGCAGCTGGGGGCTCAATGAAAAACTGTTTTTT.

The gene calls are TRBV7-6 and TRBJ1-5; tentative D call: TRBD1 (5 bases). Germline V gives CDR1 SGHVS, CDR2 FNYEAQ. The CDR3 contains 16 residues. Trimming stripped 1 base from V and 4 bases from J, with 14 bases between. DNA of the CDR3: TGTGCCAGCAGCTTAGGTTCAAGGGGCGCAAATCAGCCCCAGCATTTT. It codes for CASSLGSRGANQPQHF. The full variable domain, its missing parts supplied by reference TRBV7-6 and TRBJ1-5, is GAGVSQSPRYKVTKRGQDVALRCDPISGHVSLYWYRQALGQGPEFLTYFNYEAQQDKSGLPNDRFSAERPEGSISTLTIQRTEQRDSAMYRCASSLGSRGANQPQHFGDGTRLSIL.

This clone has a handful of counts. The chain is built from TRBV19 and TRBJ2-3, with no clear D. The CDR3 contains 12 residues. The V and J ends lost 3 bases and 3 bases respectively, with 4 bases between them. Germline V CDR1 and CDR2: LNHDA, SQIVND (reference sequence). The CDR3 DNA reads TGTGCCAGTAGTATCCAAACAGATACGCAGTATTTT. This gives the protein CASSIQTDTQYF.